This paragraph covers one T cell receptor (beta chain) sequence. This clone was found a few times. The specificity of this receptor is unknown. Base qualities were left out, and no much larger clone turns up one base away. A single peripheral blood draw of roughly 0.11 L on average was collected from each donor into heparinised tubes. Naive, central memory, regulatory and stem cell-like memory CD4+ T cells were sorted on a BD FACSAria II using a panel including CD45RO, CCR7, CD25, CD127, CD95 and CD27. A purity above 95% was achieved for all sorted populations. PBMCs were isolated immediately by Lymphoprep density gradient centrifugation and stained directly without culture. Samples were stained and sorted in pairs, with one healthy donor and one patient per experiment, so that batch effects were minimized. This entry comes from a study of beta chain features in type 1 diabetes (dated by TCRdb to the late 2010s). Regarding the research as a whole: No differences in mean age, gender distribution, total cell number or subset yield were found between patients and healthy donors. A total of about 99,000,000 sorted cells were examined across all samples, and RNA yield correlated strongly with the number of cells per subset. The study compared TCRB repertoires of sorted circulating CD4+ T cell subsets between recently diagnosed type 1 diabetes patients and matched healthy donors. Naive and central memory subsets were obtained from all 30 or so donors, but regulatory and stem cell-like memory subsets were isolated from only 8 patients and about eight healthy donors. The paper's findings and limits, for the study overall: The naive, central memory and regulatory TCRB repertoires appeared to resemble one another more closely among patients than among healthy donors. In all four CD4+ subsets, TCRB CDR3 length was moderately but significantly shorter in type 1 diabetes patients. Because the HLA sub-analyses included only small numbers of individuals, any influence of HLA type on TCRB rearrangement was left unresolved. Because cDNA was sequenced instead of genomic DNA, highly expressing activated cells could be over-represented, though the groups showed no difference in activation or CD3 levels. PCR may preferentially amplify shorter templates, but because patient and control samples were amplified and corrected together, any resulting skew would affect both groups equally. At VDJ recombination sites, type 1 diabetes patients had fewer insertions and more deleted nucleotides, which implies abnormalities in thymic rearrangement.

CDR1 and CDR2 (LGHNA, YSLEER) derive from the germline V gene. The CDR3 starts with the cysteine, ends with the phenylalanine, and has 17 residues. CDR3 DNA is the only sequence kept; it has 51 bases, read in frame from the first base. Trimming takes 2 bases off V and 10 bases off J; junction bases not matched to a gene: 19. The entire isolated RNA was reverse transcribed using the High Capacity cDNA Reverse Transcription Kit, and thus expressed TCRB transcripts were sequenced. Naive, central memory and regulatory T cell samples underwent deep immunoSEQ sequencing, averaging around 4 million total reads per sample. Sorted cells were lysed in RLT buffer and RNA was extracted with DNase-treated RNeasy Micro or Mini kits, depending on cell number. Each cell subset was processed on its own to prevent cross-contamination, while patient and healthy donor samples were processed together. The immunoSEQ multiplex PCR was used to amplify TCRB sequences from cDNA, generating 87-bp fragments that spanned the CDR3 region. Amplicons were sequenced on the Illumina HiSeq platform. The original methods were these. PCR bias was corrected computationally using synthetic template baselines, and reads within Hamming distance 2 were collapsed, with unmergeable singletons discarded. Reads were aligned to IMGT to assign V, D and J genes, CDR3 length, and insertions or deletions at six rearrangement sites. Clonotype counts were normalized to sorted cell number within each subset before computing true diversity and Gini coefficients with the tcR R package. The overlap coefficient, calculated on TCRB nucleotide sequences, was used to quantify repertoire sharing. The table comes from immuneACCESS by way of TCRdb, which keeps in-frame sequences with V and J called. Part of the clones is missing from these tables; in studies checked, under half for an unresolved V gene and the rest for unknown reasons. That table gives V, J and clone size, and the DNA gave D and trimming. The sample table contains roughly 300,000 clones; only one count was recorded for under 8.5% of them. Clones ranked in the top ten supply more than 0.4% of the sample.

The chain is assembled from TRBV4-3 and TRBJ1-1, and TRBD1 matches 7 of the central bases. Input material: central memory CD4+ T cells from blood. The clonotype comes from a woman aged 18-30 years in good health. This receptor carries the CDR3 CASSQTYQIQGFVSAFF. The sequenced DNA is TGCGCCAGCAGCCAAACCTACCAGATACAGGGGTTCGTTTCAGCTTTCTTT.